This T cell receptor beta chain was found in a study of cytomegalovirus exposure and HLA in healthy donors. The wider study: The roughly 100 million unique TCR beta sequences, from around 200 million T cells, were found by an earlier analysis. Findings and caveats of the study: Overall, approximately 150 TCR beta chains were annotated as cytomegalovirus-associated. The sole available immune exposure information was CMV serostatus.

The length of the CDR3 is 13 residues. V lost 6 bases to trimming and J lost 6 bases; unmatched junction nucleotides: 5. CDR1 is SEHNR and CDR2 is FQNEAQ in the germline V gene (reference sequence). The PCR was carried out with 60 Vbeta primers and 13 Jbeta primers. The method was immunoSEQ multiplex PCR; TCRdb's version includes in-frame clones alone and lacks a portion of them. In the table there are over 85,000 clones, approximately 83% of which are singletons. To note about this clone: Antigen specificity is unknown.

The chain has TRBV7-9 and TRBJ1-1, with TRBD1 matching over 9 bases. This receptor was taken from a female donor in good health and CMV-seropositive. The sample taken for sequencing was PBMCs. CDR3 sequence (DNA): TGTGCCAGCAGGGAAACAGGGGGCTCTGAAGCTTTCTTT. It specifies CASRETGGSEAFF. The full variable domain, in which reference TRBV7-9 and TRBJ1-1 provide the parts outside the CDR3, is DTGVSQNPRHKITKRGQNVTFRCDPISEHNRLYWYRQTLGQGPEFLTYFQNEAQLEKSRLLSDRFSAERPKGSFSTLEIQRTEQGDSAMYLCASRETGGSEAFFGQGTRLTVV.